This TCR beta chain appears in the sequencing data of a study of lymphopenia after photon versus proton radiotherapy. Study observations and caveats: Relative stability marked proton patients; photon patients lost diversity and naive cells. Post-nadir TCR diversity decline inversely tracked overall survival among those who died. After the lymphocyte nadir, photon-treated repertoires showed oligoclonal expansion, especially of CD8+ Temra cells. Better survival with proton therapy was suggested as possible, not demonstrated.

The CDR3 has 14 amino acids. From germline, CDR1 is GTSNPN and CDR2 SVGIG (reference sequence). Trimming cost V 4 bases and J 7 bases; bases outside gene matches: 12. A remark on this clone: The antigen is undetermined.

Clones were sequenced by immunoSEQ multiplex PCR, and TCRdb holds only the in-frame ones, with some missing. The sample records tens of thousands of clones, about 87% being singletons. This TCR came from a man at least 80 years old with esophageal cancer. Material: peripheral blood, obtained from a patient treated with proton-based radiotherapy. This chain connects TRBV30 to TRBJ1-2; 7 nucleotides line up with TRBD1. The CDR3 protein is CAWTRGGGGFGYTF. The CDR3 DNA sequence: TGTGCCTGGACCCGGGGAGGGGGCGGCTTTGGCTACACCTTC.